This passage covers 19 T cell receptor beta chains from one sample sequenced in a study of cytomegalovirus exposure and HLA in healthy donors. 13 Jbeta primers and 60 Vbeta primers were used for the PCR. Profiled with immunoSEQ multiplex PCR; TCRdb holds only in-frame clones, not every one. Of about 110,000 clones in the sample, approximately 82% were seen once. The sequenced material came from PBMCs. These receptors came from a man aged 35 to 55 in good health and CMV-seronegative.

The CDR3 DNA reads as TGTGCCAGCAGACAGGACGGGAGGGATACGCAGTATTTT. Residues: CASRQDGRDTQYF. This sequence joins TRBV6-1 and TRBJ2-3, with 7 bases matching TRBD2. From germline, CDR1 is MNHNS and CDR2 SASEGT. CDR3 size: 13 residues. V gave up 6 bases and J gave up 6 bases; unmatched junction bases: 6.

CDR3 in DNA: TGTGCCAGCAGCACACAGGGGTATGGCTACACCTTC. Translating it yields CASSTQGYGYTF. The genes are TRBV11-2 and TRBJ1-2; 7 positions match TRBD1. V lost 5 bases and J lost 5; bases outside the gene matches: 2. CDR1 SGHAT and CDR2 FQNNGV come from the germline V gene. The CDR3 is 12 residues long. Looking up the rest from reference TRBV11-2 and TRBJ1-2 gives the full variable domain: EAGVAQSPRYKIIEKRQSVAFWCNPISGHATLYWYQQILGQGPKLLIQFQNNGVVDDSQLPKDRFSAERLKGVDSTLKIQPAKLEDSAVYLCASSTQGYGYTFGSGTRLTVV.

The CDR3 DNA sequence: TGTGCCAGCAGTGAAAGGAACTACGGATCAGATACGCAGTATTTT. As protein: CASSERNYGSDTQYF. The chain has TRBV6-1 and TRBJ2-3, with no clear D. The CDR3 length is 15 residues. V lost 2 bases and J 4 bases, leaving 13 bases between the germline ends. Looked up from germline, CDR1 is MNHNS and CDR2 is SASEGT.

CDR3 nucleotides: TGTGCCAGCAGTGAAAGACAGGGGGCGTTCTACGAGCAGTACTTC. Protein sequence: CASSERQGAFYEQYF. The chain has TRBV6-1 and TRBJ2-5, with 10 bases matching TRBD1. The J call may be faulty, since TRBJ2-7 better matches the DNA end. The germline V gene encodes CDR1 MNHNS and CDR2 SASEGT. There are 15 residues in the CDR3.

The V call is TRBV6-5, the J call TRBJ1-2, with TRBD1 as a possible D gene (5 bases). V was clipped by 4 bases and J by 4 bases, with 19 bases between them. The germline V gene has CDR1 MNHEY and CDR2 SVGAGI. The CDR3 spans 16 residues. This chain's CDR3 is CASSSLSTVKFYGYTF. As DNA, the CDR3 is TGTGCCAGCAGTTCTTTGTCGACAGTGAAATTCTATGGCTACACCTTC.

The V call is TRBV4-1, the J call TRBJ2-7; 9 bases align to TRBD2. In germline, CDR1 is MGHRA, CDR2 YSYEKL. The CDR3 has 15 amino acids. The trim removed 4 bases at V and 7 bases at J, leaving 11 bases unmatched. For the CDR3, the DNA is TGCGCCAGCAGCCCACTAGCGGGTGACCCATTTGAGCAGTACTTC. Amino acids: CASSPLAGDPFEQYF.

The rearrangement joins TRBV19 to TRBJ1-4, with TRBD1 matching over 8 bases. The CDR3 covers 14 residues. From germline, CDR1 is LNHDA and CDR2 SQIVND (reference sequence). Germline trimming cut 4 bases from V and 4 bases from J; bases unmatched to any gene: 2. CDR3 sequence: CASSRGQDNEKLFF. CDR3 coding DNA: TGTGCCAGTAGTAGGGGACAGGATAATGAAAAACTGTTTTTT. The full variable domain, in which reference TRBV19 and TRBJ1-4 provide the parts outside the CDR3, is DGGITQSPKYLFRKEGQNVTLSCEQNLNHDAMYWYRQDPGQGLRLIYYSQIVNDFQKGDIAEGYSVSREKKESFPLTVTSAQKNPTAFYLCASSRGQDNEKLFFGSGTQLSVL.

The chain links TRBV4-1 to TRBJ2-5; TRBD1 agrees at 7 bases. The J call may be incorrect, as the DNA end agrees better with TRBJ2-7. The germline V gene encodes CDR1 MGHRA and CDR2 YSYEKL. The CDR3 runs to 17 residues. CDR3 loop: CASSQGSLWDSSYEQYF. The CDR3 nucleotides are TGCGCCAGCAGCCAAGGAAGTCTGTGGGACAGCTCCTACGAGCAGTACTTC.

The J gene is TRBJ2-3, the V gene TRBV7-2; possible D gene TRBD1, 5 bases. V lost 4 bases and J lost 3, with 17 bases in between. The CDR3 sequence is 16 residues long. Germline assignment: CDR1 SGHTA and CDR2 FQGNSA. DNA for the CDR3: TGTGCCAGCAGCTCTGACAGAGATTGGAAGACAGATACGCAGTATTTT. It encodes CASSSDRDWKTDTQYF.

This clone was detected a few times. The V call is TRBV5-6, the J call TRBJ1-1; the D is unclear. Trimming cost V 0 bases and J 2 bases, with 8 bases left between them. Looked up from germline, CDR1 is SGHDT and CDR2 is YYEEEE. This CDR3 contains 14 residues. The CDR3 sequence is CASSLVGSNTEAFF. In DNA, the CDR3 is TGTGCCAGCAGCTTGGTGGGCAGCAACACTGAAGCTTTCTTT. Looking up the rest from reference TRBV5-6 and TRBJ1-1 gives the full variable domain: DAGVTQSPTHLIKTRGQQVTLRCSPKSGHDTVSWYQQALGQGPQFIFQYYEEEERQRGNFPDRFSGHQFPNYSSELNVNALLLGDSALYLCASSLVGSNTEAFFGQGTRLTVV.

V gene TRBV15 combines with J gene TRBJ2-5, with TRBD2 matching over 7 bases. Looked up from germline, CDR1 is LNHNV and CDR2 is YYDKDF (reference sequence). The CDR3 sequence is 15 residues long. J lost 1 base, V lost 3 bases, and 5 bases had no gene match. CDR3 nucleotides: TGTGCCACCAGCAGGAAAAGCGGGGTCCAAGAGACCCAGTACTTC. This sequence encodes CATSRKSGVQETQYF.

The chain has TRBV6-1 and TRBJ1-6; 7 nucleotides match TRBD1. After removal of 3 bases from V and 9 bases from J, the junction contained 14 bases not matched to a gene. Germline V gene lookup returns CDR1 MNHNS and CDR2 SASEGT. This CDR3 has 17 amino acids. The CDR3 protein is CASSDLPRDRVFSPLHF. For the CDR3, the DNA is TGTGCCAGCAGTGACCTCCCCCGAGACAGGGTATTTTCACCCCTCCACTTT.

V and J are TRBV19 and TRBJ1-1, with D perhaps TRBD1 (6 bases). Trimming took off 3 bases at V and 6 bases at J, with 8 bases between the two ends. Germline CDR1 reads LNHDA; CDR2 reads SQIVND (reference sequence). The CDR3 is 12 residues long. Here the CDR3 DNA reads TGTGCCAGTAGTATCCGACAGGCTGAAGCTTTCTTT. It translates to CASSIRQAEAFF.

The chain uses TRBV10-3 and TRBJ2-1; D may be TRBD2 (5 bases). The CDR3 has 18 amino acids. Trimming took 5 bases from V and 6 from J, leaving 26 bases between them. CDR1 and CDR2 from the germline V gene are ENHRY and SYGVKD. CDR3: CAISPGALGSLMRNEQFF. In DNA form, the CDR3 reads TGTGCCATCAGTCCCGGCGCTTTGGGGAGCCTGATGCGCAATGAGCAGTTCTTC.

This clone has more than one count but fewer than ten. V gene TRBV2 combines with J gene TRBJ2-5; 8 bases agree with TRBD2. Unmatched junction bases numbered 8, after V lost 1 base and J lost 1 base. The CDR3 is 17 amino acids. CDR1 and CDR2 (germline): SNHLY, FYNNEI. CDR3 sequence: CASSEGRGGPRQETQYF. As DNA, the CDR3 is TGTGCCAGCAGTGAAGGTCGGGGGGGCCCTCGCCAAGAGACCCAGTACTTC.

This clone was detected only once. V gene TRBV2 combines with J gene TRBJ1-6; no reliable D call. V dropped 7 bases and J dropped 3 bases, with 13 bases sitting between them. The CDR3 sequence is 15 residues long. From germline, CDR1 is SNHLY and CDR2 FYNNEI. The CDR3 DNA follows: TGTGCCAGCACCCGGGAAGCGGTCTATAATTCACCCCTCCACTTT. Its translation is CASTREAVYNSPLHF.

The chain carries TRBV7-6 and TRBJ2-7; 8 bases line up with TRBD1. The germline gives CDR1 SGHVS, CDR2 FNYEAQ. Trimming removed 1 base from V and 6 bases from J; junction bases left unmatched: 5. This CDR3 is 14 amino acids long. CDR3 sequence (DNA): TGTGCCAGCAGCTTAGGTTGGACAGGGTCCGAGCAGTACTTC. Protein: CASSLGWTGSEQYF. Full variable domain (outside the CDR3, taken from reference TRBV7-6 and TRBJ2-7): GAGVSQSPRYKVTKRGQDVALRCDPISGHVSLYWYRQALGQGPEFLTYFNYEAQQDKSGLPNDRFSAERPEGSISTLTIQRTEQRDSAMYRCASSLGWTGSEQYFGPGTRLTVT.

Of note for this clone: The sample has other DNA sequences that encode this CDR3 too. The gene calls are TRBV5-1 and TRBJ1-3; 8 nucleotides align to TRBD1. The CDR3 runs to 15 residues. After removal of 4 bases from V and 0 bases from J, the junction contained 3 bases not matched to a gene. The V gene's germline CDR1 is SGHRS and CDR2 YFSETQ. The DNA for the CDR3 is TGCGCCAGCAGCGGGGGGACAGGCTCTGGAAACACCATATATTTT. It specifies CASSGGTGSGNTIYF.

The chain uses TRBV5-1 and TRBJ1-4; D gene uncertain. Germline V gives CDR1 SGHRS, CDR2 YFSETQ. The germline V and J ends were trimmed by 0 bases and 0 bases, with 6 bases remaining between them. The length of the CDR3 is 15 residues. The CDR3 here is CASSLARTTNEKLFF. DNA of the CDR3: TGCGCCAGCAGCTTGGCGCGAACAACTAATGAAAAACTGTTTTTT.